Listed here are 11 T cell receptor beta chains from one sample, sequenced in a study of T-cell reconstitution after alpha-beta-depleted transplantation in children. Unique molecular identifiers tagged the TCRbeta library. TCRdb reprocessed the PCR reads via MiXCR and lists one record per CDR3 protein. Counted here are about 980,000 distinct CDR3 sequences, roughly 31% occurring once; the ten biggest clones make up 28%. Source: PBMCs, mostly from graft donor cells, taken 360 days after TCRalphabeta/CD19-depleted stem cell transplant. These receptors originate from a boy under two years old who had a stem cell transplant for SCID, so the T cells may come from the graft donor.

This clonotype was observed many times. V and J are TRBV9 and TRBJ2-1, with 7 bases identical to TRBD1. J was trimmed by 14 bases and V by 0 bases; bases with no gene match: 8. The CDR3 spans 13 residues. Germline V lookup: CDR1 SGDLS, CDR2 YYNGEE. CDR3 bases: TGTGCCAGCAGCGTAGCCCCTGGGCAGGGGGAGTTCTTC. Its translation: CASSVAPGQGEFF. Full variable domain (remainder filled in from reference TRBV9 and TRBJ2-1): DSGVTQTPKHLITATGQRVTLRCSPRSGDLSVYWYQQSLDQGLQFLIQYYNGEERAKGNILERFSAQQFPDLHSELNLSSLELGDSALYFCASSVAPGQGEFFGPGTRLTVL.

The J gene is TRBJ2-1, the V gene TRBV4-1; TRBD2 aligns across 7 bases. With 4 bases clipped from V and 2 bases from J, the junction kept 5 bases outside the gene matches. The CDR3 extends over 15 amino acids. CDR1 and CDR2 from the germline V gene are MGHRA and YSYEKL. The DNA for the CDR3 is TGCGCCAGCAGCCGGGAGCGGGGCCCCTACAATGAGCAGTTCTTC. This sequence encodes CASSRERGPYNEQFF.

The genes are TRBV29-1 and TRBJ2-1; D tentatively reads TRBD1 or TRBD2 (6 bases each). Trimming shortened V by 3 bases and J by 4 bases, and 10 bases separated the two germline ends. The CDR3 has 13 residues. Germline values: CDR1 SQVTM, CDR2 ANQGSEA. CDR3 bases: TGCAGCGTTGAGGGGGGCCCGTACAATGAGCAGTTCTTC. As protein: CSVEGGPYNEQFF.

This clonotype has a handful of counts. V and J are TRBV5-1 and TRBJ1-5, with D unresolved. There are 16 residues in the CDR3. The V gene lost 4 bases and the J gene lost 1 base, with 15 bases spanning the gap. Germline CDR1 reads SGHRS; CDR2 reads YFSETQ. As DNA, the CDR3 is TGCGCCAGCAGCCCCCGCCCCCTGGAGAGCAATCAGCCCCAGCATTTT. It encodes CASSPRPLESNQPQHF. Full variable domain (rest looked up from reference TRBV5-1 and TRBJ1-5): KAGVTQTPRYLIKTRGQQVTLSCSPISGHRSVSWYQQTPGQGLQFLFEYFSETQRNKGNFPGRFSGRQFSNSRSEMNVSTLELGDSALYLCASSPRPLESNQPQHFGDGTRLSIL.

In its sample, this clonotype was seen a few times. This chain joins TRBV20-1 and TRBJ2-1; weak D call: TRBD1 (5 bases). Trimming stripped 6 bases from V and 7 bases from J, with 10 bases between. The CDR3 has 11 amino acids. Germline V CDR1 and CDR2: DFQATT, SNEGSKA (reference sequence). Here the CDR3 DNA reads TGCAGTGCCAGACAGAGAAATGAGCAGTTCTTC. Encoded protein: CSARQRNEQFF.

The chain joins TRBV15 to TRBJ2-5; D gene unclear. Trimming cost V 5 bases and J 5 bases, with 9 bases left between them. CDR3 length: 12 amino acids. Germline loops: CDR1 LNHNV, CDR2 YYDKDF (reference sequence). The CDR3 region is CATSGLWETQYF. In nucleotides, the CDR3 is TGTGCCACCAGCGGCCTCTGGGAGACCCAGTACTTC.

This clonotype was counted a single time. The chain links TRBV5-1 to TRBJ2-1, with D perhaps TRBD1 (5 bases). Germline V gene lookup returns CDR1 SGHRS and CDR2 YFSETQ. V was trimmed by 0 bases and J by 10 bases, leaving 11 bases between them. The length of the CDR3 is 13 residues. CDR3 in amino acids: CASSLAGQGEQFF. DNA of the CDR3: TGCGCCAGCAGCTTGGCCGGGCAGGGAGAGCAGTTCTTC.

V and J are TRBV9 and TRBJ1-5, with a possible D match to TRBD1 (5 bases). The CDR3 consists of 14 residues. From germline, CDR1 is SGDLS and CDR2 YYNGEE. Trimming removed 4 bases at V and 9 bases at J, with 17 bases between. CDR3 bases: TGTGCCAGCAGCCCCCTCTGGGGCCTAGGGCCCCAGCATTTT. Its protein is CASSPLWGLGPQHF. The full variable domain, its missing parts supplied by reference TRBV9 and TRBJ1-5, is DSGVTQTPKHLITATGQRVTLRCSPRSGDLSVYWYQQSLDQGLQFLIQYYNGEERAKGNILERFSAQQFPDLHSELNLSSLELGDSALYFCASSPLWGLGPQHFGDGTRLSIL.

This chain uses TRBV5-1 with TRBJ1-1; D possibly corresponds to TRBD1 (6 bases). Per germline, CDR1 SGHRS and CDR2 YFSETQ. This CDR3 is built from 18 residues. The V and J ends lost 3 bases and 4 bases respectively, with 25 bases between them. CDR3 nucleotide sequence: TGCGCCAGCAGCTCGGGGGGGGCCGCTGGTGGGTTGGGCACTGAAGCTTTCTTT. It encodes CASSSGGAAGGLGTEAFF.

Only a few counts were recorded for this clonotype. The chain recombines TRBV24-1 with TRBJ2-7, with TRBD1 as a possible D gene (6 bases). CDR3 length equals 16 residues. CDR1 KGHDR and CDR2 SFDVKD come from the germline V gene. The ends were cut back, 8 bases at V and 1 base at J, with 20 bases in the middle. The CDR3 region is CATKSPGTPESYEQYF. Here the CDR3 DNA reads TGTGCCACCAAGTCACCCGGGACACCCGAATCCTACGAGCAGTACTTC.

This clonotype was seen a handful of times. The V call is TRBV2, the J call TRBJ2-7, with D maybe TRBD2 (5 bases). The CDR3 runs to 13 residues. The V end was cut by 3 bases, the J end by 3 bases, with 9 bases between. Germline V lookup: CDR1 SNHLY, CDR2 FYNNEI. The CDR3 coding sequence is TGTGCCAGCAGTGAGGGGAGACTCTACGAGCAGTACTTC. It is translated as CASSEGRLYEQYF.